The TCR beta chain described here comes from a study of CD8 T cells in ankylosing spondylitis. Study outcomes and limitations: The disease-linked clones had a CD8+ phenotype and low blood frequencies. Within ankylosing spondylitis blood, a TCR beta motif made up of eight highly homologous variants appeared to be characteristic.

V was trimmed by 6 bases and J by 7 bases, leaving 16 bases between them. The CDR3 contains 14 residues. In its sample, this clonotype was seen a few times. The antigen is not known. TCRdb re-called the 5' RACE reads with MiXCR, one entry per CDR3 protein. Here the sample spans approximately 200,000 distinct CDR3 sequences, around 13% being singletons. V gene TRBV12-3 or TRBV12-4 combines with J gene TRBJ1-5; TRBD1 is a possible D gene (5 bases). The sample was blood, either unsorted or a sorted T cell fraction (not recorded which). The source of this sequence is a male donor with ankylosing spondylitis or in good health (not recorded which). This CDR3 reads CASSPGLLGQPQHF. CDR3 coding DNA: TGTGCCAGCAGCCCGGGACTTTTGGGACAGCCCCAGCATTTT.